A selection of T cell receptor beta chains follows, all from one sample in a study of vaccination effects on CD4 cells after COVID-19. For these TCRs, the target antigens are not known. This table comes from immunoSEQ multiplex PCR, and its TCRdb copy is limited to in-frame clones, with some not included. The table records approximately 13,000 clones, approximately 72% of them present only once. The starting material was CD4+ T cells from PBMCs cultured with SARS-CoV-2 spike peptides, obtained after COVID-19 vaccination. The receptors derive from a human donor who received a COVID-19 vaccine. The CDR3 runs from the conserved cysteine through the conserved F or W. The order of the fields is clone size, D gene, J gene, V gene, CDR3 protein, CDR3 DNA. D genes are given only for firm matches. Rows give clone size only sometimes, using once, few, many, or a class for an expanded clone.

clone_size: few
d_call: .
j_call: TRBJ1-2
v_call: TRBV25-1
cdr3_aa: CASSEWKGGVYGYTF
cdr3_nt: TGTGCCAGCAGTGAATGGAAGGGGGGTGTCTATGGCTACACCTTC

clone_size: .
d_call: .
j_call: TRBJ1-2
v_call: TRBV9
cdr3_aa: CASSKRSTAYYGYTF
cdr3_nt: TGTGCCAGCAGTAAAAGATCGACAGCATACTATGGCTACACCTTC

clone_size: few
d_call: TRBD1
j_call: TRBJ1-3
v_call: TRBV6-5
cdr3_aa: CASSRGQGGNTIYF
cdr3_nt: TGTGCCAGCAGCCGCGGACAGGGAGGAAACACCATATATTTT

clone_size: .
d_call: TRBD1
j_call: TRBJ2-7
v_call: TRBV4-1
cdr3_aa: CASSRTPGQKNEQYF
cdr3_nt: TGCGCCAGCAGCCGCACACCGGGACAGAAGAACGAGCAGTACTTC

clone_size: .
d_call: TRBD1
j_call: TRBJ1-6
v_call: TRBV27
cdr3_aa: CASSETHGTGAYSYNSPLHF
cdr3_nt: TGTGCCAGCAGTGAAACCCACGGGACAGGCGCTTACTCCTATAATTCACCCCTCCACTTT

clone_size: .
d_call: TRBD1
j_call: TRBJ1-5
v_call: TRBV19
cdr3_aa: CASRTTGGRNQPQHF
cdr3_nt: TGTGCCAGTAGGACCACAGGGGGCCGCAATCAGCCCCAGCATTTT

clone_size: .
d_call: .
j_call: TRBJ1-5
v_call: TRBV5-1
cdr3_aa: CASSPMPGVEDTQHF
cdr3_nt: TGCGCCAGCAGCCCGATGCCAGGGGTAGAAGATACCCAGCATTTT

clone_size: .
d_call: .
j_call: TRBJ1-2
v_call: TRBV29-1
cdr3_aa: CSAGLRDGYTF
cdr3_nt: TGCAGCGCGGGACTTCGGGATGGCTACACCTTC

clone_size: .
d_call: .
j_call: TRBJ1-5
v_call: TRBV30
cdr3_aa: CAWSVRRTVNSNQPQHF
cdr3_nt: TGTGCCTGGAGTGTACGGCGGACAGTCAATAGCAATCAGCCCCAGCATTTT

clone_size: few
d_call: .
j_call: TRBJ1-2
v_call: TRBV6-2/TRBV6-3
cdr3_aa: CASSYRRLYTF
cdr3_nt: TGTGCCAGCAGTTACCGGCGACTTTACACCTTC

clone_size: .
d_call: .
j_call: TRBJ2-3
v_call: TRBV28
cdr3_aa: CASSSLGSLSTDTQYF
cdr3_nt: TGTGCCAGCAGTTCCCTGGGGAGCTTAAGCACAGATACGCAGTATTTT

clone_size: .
d_call: TRBD2
j_call: TRBJ2-3
v_call: TRBV13
cdr3_aa: CASSPWLAGGPDTQYF
cdr3_nt: TGTGCCAGCAGCCCTTGGCTAGCGGGGGGTCCAGATACGCAGTATTTT

clone_size: .
d_call: .
j_call: TRBJ2-5
v_call: TRBV2
cdr3_aa: CASSVRETQYF
cdr3_nt: TGTGCCAGCAGTGTGAGAGAGACCCAGTACTTC

clone_size: .
d_call: .
j_call: TRBJ2-1
v_call: TRBV2
cdr3_aa: CASSELGGEQFF
cdr3_nt: TGTGCCAGCAGTGAGCTGGGAGGTGAGCAGTTCTTC

clone_size: .
d_call: .
j_call: TRBJ2-2
v_call: TRBV9
cdr3_aa: CASSVVGAGELFF
cdr3_nt: TGTGCCAGCAGCGTAGTGGGAGCCGGGGAGCTGTTTTTT

clone_size: .
d_call: TRBD2
j_call: TRBJ2-1
v_call: TRBV19
cdr3_aa: CASSRRGFNEQFF
cdr3_nt: TGTGCCAGTAGTAGGCGGGGGTTCAATGAGCAGTTCTTC

clone_size: .
d_call: TRBD1
j_call: TRBJ1-2
v_call: TRBV7-2
cdr3_aa: CASSSRTGRGYTF
cdr3_nt: TGTGCCAGCAGCTCGCGGACAGGAAGAGGCTACACCTTC

clone_size: .
d_call: TRBD2
j_call: TRBJ2-3
v_call: TRBV7-9
cdr3_aa: CASSFGLAGGTDTQYF
cdr3_nt: TGTGCCAGCAGCTTCGGACTAGCGGGGGGGACAGATACGCAGTATTTT

clone_size: few
d_call: .
j_call: TRBJ1-1
v_call: TRBV19
cdr3_aa: CASSIIWAARANTEAFF
cdr3_nt: TGTGCCAGTAGTATAATATGGGCAGCACGGGCGAACACTGAAGCTTTCTTT

clone_size: .
d_call: TRBD1
j_call: TRBJ1-2
v_call: TRBV6-5
cdr3_aa: CASSPSGGQGGYTF
cdr3_nt: TGTGCCAGCAGTCCCTCAGGGGGGCAGGGTGGCTACACCTTC

clone_size: .
d_call: TRBD1
j_call: TRBJ1-4
v_call: TRBV7-6
cdr3_aa: CASSLGQGRYEKLFF
cdr3_nt: TGTGCCAGCAGCTTAGGACAGGGGCGGTATGAAAAACTGTTTTTT

clone_size: .
d_call: .
j_call: TRBJ2-3
v_call: TRBV5-1
cdr3_aa: CASSLVGQRVSDTQYF
cdr3_nt: TGCGCCAGCAGCTTGGTAGGTCAGAGAGTCTCAGATACGCAGTATTTT

clone_size: .
d_call: TRBD2
j_call: TRBJ2-5
v_call: TRBV19
cdr3_aa: CASSSGGAGETQYF
cdr3_nt: TGTGCCAGTAGTAGCGGGGGGGCCGGAGAGACCCAGTACTTC

clone_size: .
d_call: .
j_call: TRBJ1-1
v_call: TRBV10-3
cdr3_aa: CATRQEPNTEAFF
cdr3_nt: TGTGCCACAAGACAGGAGCCGAACACTGAAGCTTTCTTT

clone_size: .
d_call: .
j_call: TRBJ1-4
v_call: TRBV5-1
cdr3_aa: CASSLGSGQGNEKLFF
cdr3_nt: TGCGCCAGCAGCTTGGGGTCTGGGCAGGGTAATGAAAAACTGTTTTTT

clone_size: .
d_call: TRBD2
j_call: TRBJ2-7
v_call: TRBV6-5
cdr3_aa: CAHTRGLASNEQYF
cdr3_nt: TGTGCCCACACCCGGGGACTAGCGTCTAACGAGCAGTACTTC

clone_size: .
d_call: .
j_call: TRBJ2-2
v_call: TRBV4-1
cdr3_aa: CASSQQGTPFGGELFF
cdr3_nt: TGCGCCAGCAGCCAACAAGGGACACCGTTTGGCGGGGAGCTGTTTTTT

clone_size: few
d_call: .
j_call: TRBJ2-1
v_call: TRBV29-1
cdr3_aa: CSVVGGGSGNEQFF
cdr3_nt: TGCAGCGTTGTAGGGGGCGGGAGTGGTAATGAGCAGTTCTTC

clone_size: few
d_call: .
j_call: TRBJ1-1
v_call: TRBV7-9
cdr3_aa: CASSLEGMTEAFF
cdr3_nt: TGTGCCAGCAGCTTAGAGGGGATGACTGAAGCTTTCTTT